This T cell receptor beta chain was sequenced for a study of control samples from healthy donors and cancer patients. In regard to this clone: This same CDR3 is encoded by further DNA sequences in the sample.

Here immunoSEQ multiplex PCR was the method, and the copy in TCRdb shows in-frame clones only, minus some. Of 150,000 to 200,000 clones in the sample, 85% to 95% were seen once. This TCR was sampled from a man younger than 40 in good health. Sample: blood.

This chain's CDR3 is CASSFSLAGGRQETQYF. CDR3 sequence (DNA): TGTGCCAGCAGCTTCTCACTAGCGGGGGGCCGCCAAGAGACCCAGTACTTC. The chain combines TRBV7-9 with TRBJ2-5; 12 bases fit TRBD2. The CDR3 has 17 residues. The trim removed 3 bases at V and 1 base at J, leaving 6 bases unmatched. Germline assignment: CDR1 SEHNR and CDR2 FQNEAQ (reference sequence).